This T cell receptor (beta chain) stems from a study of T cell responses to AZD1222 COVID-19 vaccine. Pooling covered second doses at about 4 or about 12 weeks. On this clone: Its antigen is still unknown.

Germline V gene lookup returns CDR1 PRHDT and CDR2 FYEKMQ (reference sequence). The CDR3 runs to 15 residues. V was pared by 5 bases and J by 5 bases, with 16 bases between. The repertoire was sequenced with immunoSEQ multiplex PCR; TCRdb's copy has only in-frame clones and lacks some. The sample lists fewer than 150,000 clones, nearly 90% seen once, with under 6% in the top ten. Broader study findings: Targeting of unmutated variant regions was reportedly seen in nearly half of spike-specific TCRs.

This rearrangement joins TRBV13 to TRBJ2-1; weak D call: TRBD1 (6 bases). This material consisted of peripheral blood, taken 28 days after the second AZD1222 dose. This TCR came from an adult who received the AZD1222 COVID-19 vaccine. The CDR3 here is CASSPQGQGHNEQFF. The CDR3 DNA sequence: TGTGCCAGCAGCCCGCAGGGACAAGGGCACAATGAGCAGTTCTTC. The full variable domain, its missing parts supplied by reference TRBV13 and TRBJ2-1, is AAGVIQSPRHLIKEKRETATLKCYPIPRHDTVYWYQQGPGQDPQFLISFYEKMQSDKGSIPDRFSAQQFSDYHSELNMSSLELGDSALYFCASSPQGQGHNEQFFGPGTRLTVL.